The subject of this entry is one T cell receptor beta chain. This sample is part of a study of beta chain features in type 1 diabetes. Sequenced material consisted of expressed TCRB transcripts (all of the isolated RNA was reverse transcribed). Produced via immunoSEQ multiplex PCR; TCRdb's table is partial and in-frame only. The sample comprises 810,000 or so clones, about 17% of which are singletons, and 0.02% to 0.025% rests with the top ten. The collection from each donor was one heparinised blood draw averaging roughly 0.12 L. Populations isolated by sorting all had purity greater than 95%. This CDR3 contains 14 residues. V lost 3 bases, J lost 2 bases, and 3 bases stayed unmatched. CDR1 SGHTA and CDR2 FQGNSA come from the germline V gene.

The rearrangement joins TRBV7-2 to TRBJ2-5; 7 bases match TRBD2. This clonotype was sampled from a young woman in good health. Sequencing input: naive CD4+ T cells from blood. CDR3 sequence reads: CASSFRLAQETQYF. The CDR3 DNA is TGTGCCAGCAGCTTTAGACTAGCACAAGAGACCCAGTACTTC.